Below, 27 T cell receptor beta chains from the same sample are listed, as sequenced in a study of spatial heterogeneity in lung cancer. TCRdb itself ran the 5' RACE reads through MiXCR, one entry per CDR3 protein. The repertoire holds tens of thousands of distinct CDR3 sequences, roughly 12% seen once, with roughly 4.5% in the top ten. The time point was: sample taken at primary tumor resection. Without sorting, whole RNA was sequenced from tumor, nontumor lung or frozen PBMC. The sample in question was PBMCs, obtained at surgery. Every receptor here comes from a male donor with early-stage non-small cell lung cancer.

The rearrangement joins TRBV9 to TRBJ2-5, with D tentatively TRBD1 or TRBD2 (5 bases each). This CDR3 is 17 amino acids long. CDR1 and CDR2 from the germline V gene are SGDLS and YYNGEE. V lost 0 bases and J 0 bases, leaving 15 bases between the germline ends. CDR3: CASSVGGSVTYQETQYF. The CDR3 nucleotides are TGTGCCAGCAGCGTAGGGGGGAGCGTTACCTACCAAGAGACCCAGTACTTC.

This clonotype was detected many times. This chain connects TRBV11-2 to TRBJ2-1; D might be TRBD1 (6 bases). The CDR3 is made up of 17 amino acids. Germline CDR1 reads SGHAT; CDR2 reads FQNNGV. V lost 2 bases to trimming and J lost 1 base, with 15 bases between them. The CDR3 spells CASSLNQGLGSYNEQFF. The CDR3 DNA is TGTGCCAGCAGCTTAAATCAGGGGCTGGGGTCCTACAATGAGCAGTTCTTC.

CDR3 amino acids: CATSRTGGTEAFF. CDR3 bases: TGTGCCACCAGTCGGACAGGGGGAACTGAAGCTTTCTTT. This chain connects TRBV24-1 to TRBJ1-1; the match to TRBD1 covers 10 bases. This CDR3 region has 13 residues. CDR1 KGHDR and CDR2 SFDVKD come from the germline V gene. The trim removed 6 bases at V and 5 bases at J, leaving 2 bases unmatched.

This clonotype was recorded at least ten times. The rearrangement links TRBV20-1 to TRBJ2-3, with 7 bases aligning to TRBD2. CDR3 size: 15 residues. The germline gives CDR1 DFQATT, CDR2 SNEGSKA (reference sequence). With V trimmed by 5 bases and J by 3 bases, 11 bases remained unmatched. The CDR3 reads CSAGGDRGVTDTQYF. CDR3 in DNA: TGCAGTGCTGGGGGGGATCGCGGGGTGACAGATACGCAGTATTTT.

This clonotype occurred a few times. The chain uses TRBV9 and TRBJ2-2; D unresolved. Trimming shortened V by 0 bases and J by 0 bases, and 3 bases separated the two germline ends. CDR1 is SGDLS and CDR2 is YYNGEE in the germline V gene. This CDR3 comprises 14 residues. The CDR3 here is CASSVVPNTGELFF. DNA of the CDR3: TGTGCCAGCAGCGTAGTACCGAACACCGGGGAGCTGTTTTTT.

This clonotype has more than one count but fewer than ten. This rearrangement joins TRBV3-1 to TRBJ1-5; D is uncertain. The CDR3 consists of 15 residues. V gave up 4 bases and J gave up 6 bases, with 16 bases separating them. From germline, CDR1 is LGHDT and CDR2 YNNKEL (reference sequence). CDR3 loop: CASSPLGQAGQPQHF. As DNA, the CDR3 is TGTGCCAGCAGCCCCCTAGGGCAGGCGGGTCAGCCCCAGCATTTT.

This clonotype turned up a few times. This chain joins TRBV29-1 and TRBJ1-2, with no clear D. With 1 base removed from V and 0 bases from J, the gap between germline ends came to 6 bases. Germline CDR1 is SQVTM and CDR2 is ANQGSEA. The CDR3 is made up of 13 amino acids. This CDR3 is CSVEVSTNYGYTF. The CDR3 bases are TGCAGCGTTGAAGTCTCGACTAACTATGGCTACACCTTC.

This clonotype has just a few counts. The V call is TRBV29-1, the J call TRBJ2-3; 7 positions agree with TRBD1. Germline V gene lookup returns CDR1 SQVTM and CDR2 ANQGSEA. This CDR3 is built from 13 residues. V was clipped by 6 bases and J by 3 bases; unmatched bases: 6. CDR3 nucleotide sequence: TGCAGCGTCGACAGGGCCGGGACAGATACGCAGTATTTT. This encodes CSVDRAGTDTQYF.

The chain is built from TRBV5-1 and TRBJ1-1; 7 nucleotides align to TRBD1. The trim removed 7 bases at V and 0 bases at J, leaving 6 bases unmatched. Germline CDR1 is SGHRS and CDR2 is YFSETQ. The CDR3 runs to 14 residues. The CDR3 protein is CASAQGTLNTEAFF. CDR3 coding DNA: TGCGCCAGCGCACAGGGGACCTTGAACACTGAAGCTTTCTTT.

This clonotype was detected many times. This chain connects TRBV5-1 to TRBJ2-7; 7 bases line up with TRBD1. Looked up from germline, CDR1 is SGHRS and CDR2 is YFSETQ. The CDR3 totals 13 residues. With V trimmed by 4 bases and J by 5 bases, 6 bases remained unmatched. The CDR3 protein is CASSTNTGDEQYF. The CDR3, as DNA: TGCGCCAGCAGCACAAATACAGGGGACGAGCAGTACTTC.

This clonotype occurred a few times. The CDR3 nucleotides are TGTGCCAGCAGTGAAGGATTTGAGCAGTTCTTC. As protein: CASSEGFEQFF. The chain recombines TRBV6-1 with TRBJ2-1; the D is unclear. This CDR3 has 11 residues. Germline CDR1 and CDR2: MNHNS and SASEGT. Trimming shortened V by 1 base and J by 9 bases, and 4 bases separated the two germline ends.

This rearrangement joins TRBV12-3 or TRBV12-4 to TRBJ1-1, with a tentative D call TRBD1 (6 bases). The CDR3 totals 14 residues. Deletions cut 7 bases from V and 5 bases from J, with 17 bases between. As DNA, the CDR3 is TGTGCCAGCACCATGGGGGCCTTAGGAACTGAAGCTTTCTTT. This codes for CASTMGALGTEAFF.

The chain uses TRBV7-2 and TRBJ2-1, with 9 nucleotides matching TRBD2. V was clipped by 5 bases and J by 10 bases; unmatched bases: 9. Germline-derived CDR1 and CDR2 are SGHTA and FQGNSA. This CDR3 contains 14 residues. The CDR3 protein is CASSLLAGVREQFF. The CDR3 DNA sequence: TGTGCCAGCAGCCTCTTAGCGGGAGTCCGAGAGCAGTTCTTC.

This clonotype has more than one count but fewer than ten. V gene TRBV30 combines with J gene TRBJ2-5; TRBD2 might be the D (7 bases). The ends were cut back, 0 bases at V and 2 bases at J, with 22 bases in the middle. This CDR3 region has 18 residues. Germline V gene sequence: CDR1 GTSNPN, CDR2 SVGIG (reference sequence). This CDR3 reads CAWSVSGGGRFIQETQYF. The CDR3 bases are TGTGCCTGGAGTGTTAGCGGCGGGGGCCGCTTTATTCAAGAGACCCAGTACTTC.

This clonotype turned up a few times. The chain couples TRBV7-8 to TRBJ2-2; no clear D gene. CDR1 is SGHVS, CDR2 FQNEAQ, per germline. This CDR3 contains 17 residues. Trimming cost V 8 bases and J 0 bases, with 19 bases left between them. The CDR3 nucleotides read TGTGCCAGCGAGAGGTGGCTCGATAGGCCGAACACCGGGGAGCTGTTTTTT. Encoded protein: CASERWLDRPNTGELFF.

This clonotype was detected many times. The rearrangement uses TRBV4-1 and TRBJ1-1; no firm D call. Germline values: CDR1 MGHRA, CDR2 YSYEKL. CDR3 length: 15 residues. V was cut by 2 bases and J by 1 base, with 11 bases left in between. CDR3 in amino acids: CASSQYGERNTEAFF. CDR3 DNA sequence: TGCGCCAGCAGCCAATATGGGGAGAGGAACACTGAAGCTTTCTTT.

This clonotype occurred many times. The chain employs TRBV25-1 and TRBJ1-4; D is unresolved. From germline, CDR1 is MGHDK and CDR2 SYGVNS. V was clipped by 4 bases and J by 3 bases, with 15 bases between them. This CDR3 comprises 16 residues. CDR3 sequence reads: CASSGHGDFSNEKLFF. DNA for the CDR3: TGTGCCAGCAGTGGTCATGGGGATTTTTCTAATGAAAAACTGTTTTTT.

This clonotype was recorded many times. Here the CDR3 reads CSGRGGNKDQPQHF. CDR3 coding DNA: TGCAGTGGAAGAGGGGGTAACAAGGATCAGCCCCAGCATTTT. The V call is TRBV20-1, the J call TRBJ1-5; perhaps TRBD1 as D (6 bases). Trimming pared 7 bases from V and 5 bases from J, leaving 18 bases between. CDR3 length: 14 residues. Germline V gene data show CDR1 as DFQATT and CDR2 as SNEGSKA (reference sequence).

The genes are TRBV11-2 and TRBJ2-3; no clear D gene. The CDR3 is 11 residues long. Germline V gene lookup returns CDR1 SGHAT and CDR2 FQNNGV. V lost 4 bases, J lost 6 bases, and 5 bases lay in between. The CDR3 DNA follows: TGTGCCAGCAGCTGGATTGATACGCAGTATTTT. As protein: CASSWIDTQYF.

This clonotype was counted a few times. The chain employs TRBV12-3 or TRBV12-4 and TRBJ2-1; D is undetermined. V lost 3 bases, J lost 10 bases, and 10 bases lay in between. The CDR3 has 12 residues. The CDR3 nucleotides are TGTGCCAGCAGTTTTTTGATTGCGGAGCAGTTCTTC. The encoded protein is CASSFLIAEQFF.

This clonotype showed up many times. The rearrangement links TRBV29-1 to TRBJ1-1; D might be TRBD1 (6 bases). Per germline, CDR1 SQVTM and CDR2 ANQGSEA. V lost 5 bases and J lost 4, with 17 bases in between. The CDR3 length is 14 residues. The CDR3 region is CSVFLGGATTEAFF. The DNA of the CDR3 is TGCAGCGTTTTTTTAGGGGGGGCGACCACTGAAGCTTTCTTT.

This clonotype has at least ten counts. The chain is built from TRBV5-1 and TRBJ2-3; no firm D call. Trimming shortened V by 0 bases and J by 6 bases, and 2 bases separated the two germline ends. Germline assignment: CDR1 SGHRS and CDR2 YFSETQ. This CDR3 spans 11 amino acids. As DNA, the CDR3 is TGCGCCAGCAGCTTGGAGGATACGCAGTATTTT. Translation: CASSLEDTQYF. Full variable domain (outside the CDR3, taken from reference TRBV5-1 and TRBJ2-3): KAGVTQTPRYLIKTRGQQVTLSCSPISGHRSVSWYQQTPGQGLQFLFEYFSETQRNKGNFPGRFSGRQFSNSRSEMNVSTLELGDSALYLCASSLEDTQYFGPGTRLTVL.

This clonotype was seen only a few times. The chain has TRBV29-1 and TRBJ2-5, with 9 positions matching TRBD1. The V segment lost 3 bases and the J segment 5 bases; nucleotides outside the gene matches: 7. CDR1 and CDR2 (germline): SQVTM, ANQGSEA. The CDR3 has 14 residues. The CDR3 protein is CSVDGQGPDETQYF. CDR3 nucleotide sequence: TGCAGCGTTGATGGACAGGGGCCGGATGAGACCCAGTACTTC.

This clonotype was detected ten times or more. V is TRBV29-1 and J is TRBJ1-5, with D possibly TRBD1 on 5 matching bases. V dropped 0 bases and J dropped 11 bases, with 14 bases sitting between them. This CDR3 spans 13 amino acids. Per the germline V gene, CDR1 is SQVTM and CDR2 is ANQGSEA. The CDR3 is CSVEEEPGMAQHF. CDR3 nucleotide sequence: TGCAGCGTTGAAGAGGAGCCAGGGATGGCCCAGCATTTT.

This clonotype was picked up many times. This chain joins TRBV20-1 and TRBJ1-3; D is possibly TRBD1 (6 bases). The germline V and J ends were trimmed by 2 bases and 1 base, with 12 bases remaining between them. The CDR3 extends over 15 amino acids. Germline V gene sequence: CDR1 DFQATT, CDR2 SNEGSKA (reference sequence). CDR3 DNA: TGCAGTGCTAGAAGGGGGAGGGAGTCTGGAAACACCATATATTTT. It codes for CSARRGRESGNTIYF.

This clonotype was recorded a few times. The chain uses TRBV7-9 and TRBJ2-5; D remains ambiguous. The length of the CDR3 is 13 residues. Deletions cut 5 bases from V and 2 bases from J, with 9 bases between. Germline V CDR1 and CDR2: SEHNR, FQNEAQ (reference sequence). The CDR3 protein is CASSRGRQETQYF. The CDR3 nucleotides read TGTGCCAGCAGCAGAGGACGGCAAGAGACCCAGTACTTC.

The chain combines TRBV11-1 with TRBJ2-5; a weak D match, TRBD1 (6 bases). There are 13 residues in the CDR3. Germline-derived CDR1 and CDR2 are SGHAT and FQDESV (reference sequence). V lost 8 bases to trimming and J lost 4 bases, with 14 bases between them. In DNA, the CDR3 is TGTGCCAGCTCCAACAGGGATGGAGAGACCCAGTACTTC. This translates into CASSNRDGETQYF.